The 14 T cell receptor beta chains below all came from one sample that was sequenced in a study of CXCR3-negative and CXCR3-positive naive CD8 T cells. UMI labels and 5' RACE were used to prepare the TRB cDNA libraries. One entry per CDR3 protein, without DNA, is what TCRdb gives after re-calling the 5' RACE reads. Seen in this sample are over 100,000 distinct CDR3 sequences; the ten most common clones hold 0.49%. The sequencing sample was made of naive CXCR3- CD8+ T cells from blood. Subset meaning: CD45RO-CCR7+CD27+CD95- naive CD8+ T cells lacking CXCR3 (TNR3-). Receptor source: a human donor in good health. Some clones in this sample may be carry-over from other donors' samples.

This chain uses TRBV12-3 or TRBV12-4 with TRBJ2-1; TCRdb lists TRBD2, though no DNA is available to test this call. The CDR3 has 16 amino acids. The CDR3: CASSFLASGSRNEQFF.

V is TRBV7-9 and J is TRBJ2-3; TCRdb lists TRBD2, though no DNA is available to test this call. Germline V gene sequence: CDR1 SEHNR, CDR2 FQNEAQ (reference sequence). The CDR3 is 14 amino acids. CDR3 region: CASSSTSGRSAQYF.

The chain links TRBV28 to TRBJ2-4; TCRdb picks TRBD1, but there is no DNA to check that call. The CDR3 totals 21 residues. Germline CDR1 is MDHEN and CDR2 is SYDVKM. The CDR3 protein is CASRGVIGQGGEFIAKNIQYF.

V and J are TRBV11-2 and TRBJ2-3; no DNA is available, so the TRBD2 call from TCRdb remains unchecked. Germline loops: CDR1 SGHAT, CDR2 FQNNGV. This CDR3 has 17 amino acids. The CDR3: CASSPGGVWPDTDTQYF.

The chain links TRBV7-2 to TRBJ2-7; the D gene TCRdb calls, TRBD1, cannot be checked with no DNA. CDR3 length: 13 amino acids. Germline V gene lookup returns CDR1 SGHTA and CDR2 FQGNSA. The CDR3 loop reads CASTKQGNYEQYF. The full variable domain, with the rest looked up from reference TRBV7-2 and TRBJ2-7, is GAGVSQSPSNKVTEKGKDVELRCDPISGHTALYWYRQSLGQGLEFLIYFQGNSAPDKSGLPSDRFSAERTGGSVSTLTIQRTQQEDSAVYLCASTKQGNYEQYFGPGTRLTVT.

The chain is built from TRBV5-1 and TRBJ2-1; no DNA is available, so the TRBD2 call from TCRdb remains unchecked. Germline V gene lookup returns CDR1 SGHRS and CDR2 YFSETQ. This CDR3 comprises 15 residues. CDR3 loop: CASSMASGGGNEQFF.

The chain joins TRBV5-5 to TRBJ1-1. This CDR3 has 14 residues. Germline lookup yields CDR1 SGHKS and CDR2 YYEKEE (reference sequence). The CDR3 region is CASSLGEAVTEAFF.

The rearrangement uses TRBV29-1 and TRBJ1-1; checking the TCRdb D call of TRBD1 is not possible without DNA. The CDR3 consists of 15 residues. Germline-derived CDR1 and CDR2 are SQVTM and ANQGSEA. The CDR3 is CSVEAWTDSNTEAFF.

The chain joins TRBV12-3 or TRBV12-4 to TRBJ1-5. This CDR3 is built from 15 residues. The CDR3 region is CASSSRTVSNQPQHF.

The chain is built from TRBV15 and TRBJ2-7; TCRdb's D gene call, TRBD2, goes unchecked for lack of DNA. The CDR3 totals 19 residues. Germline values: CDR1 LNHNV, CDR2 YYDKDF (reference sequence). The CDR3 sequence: CATSRDIRDGGASSYEQYF.

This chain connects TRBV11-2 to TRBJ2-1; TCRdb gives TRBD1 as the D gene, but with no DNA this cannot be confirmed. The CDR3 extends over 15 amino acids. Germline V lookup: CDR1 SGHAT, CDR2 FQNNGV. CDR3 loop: CASSLGAGTLNEQFF.

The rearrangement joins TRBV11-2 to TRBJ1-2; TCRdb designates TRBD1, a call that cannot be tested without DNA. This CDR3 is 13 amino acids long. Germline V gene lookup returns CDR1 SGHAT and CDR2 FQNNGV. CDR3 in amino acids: CASRHGLQGPLTF.

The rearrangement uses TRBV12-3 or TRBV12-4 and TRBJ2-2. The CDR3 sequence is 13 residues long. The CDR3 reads CDSSLQNTGELFF.

This CDR3 reads CATRGPNQPQHF. V gene TRBV28 combines with J gene TRBJ1-5; TCRdb's assignment of TRBD1 cannot be checked, as there is no DNA. There are 12 residues in the CDR3. The germline V gene has CDR1 MDHEN and CDR2 SYDVKM. The whole variable domain, remainder taken from reference TRBV28 and TRBJ1-5, is DVKVTQSSRYLVKRTGEKVFLECVQDMDHENMFWYRQDPGLGLRLIYFSYDVKMKEKGDIPEGYSVSREKKERFSLILESASTNQTSMYLCATRGPNQPQHFGDGTRLSIL.